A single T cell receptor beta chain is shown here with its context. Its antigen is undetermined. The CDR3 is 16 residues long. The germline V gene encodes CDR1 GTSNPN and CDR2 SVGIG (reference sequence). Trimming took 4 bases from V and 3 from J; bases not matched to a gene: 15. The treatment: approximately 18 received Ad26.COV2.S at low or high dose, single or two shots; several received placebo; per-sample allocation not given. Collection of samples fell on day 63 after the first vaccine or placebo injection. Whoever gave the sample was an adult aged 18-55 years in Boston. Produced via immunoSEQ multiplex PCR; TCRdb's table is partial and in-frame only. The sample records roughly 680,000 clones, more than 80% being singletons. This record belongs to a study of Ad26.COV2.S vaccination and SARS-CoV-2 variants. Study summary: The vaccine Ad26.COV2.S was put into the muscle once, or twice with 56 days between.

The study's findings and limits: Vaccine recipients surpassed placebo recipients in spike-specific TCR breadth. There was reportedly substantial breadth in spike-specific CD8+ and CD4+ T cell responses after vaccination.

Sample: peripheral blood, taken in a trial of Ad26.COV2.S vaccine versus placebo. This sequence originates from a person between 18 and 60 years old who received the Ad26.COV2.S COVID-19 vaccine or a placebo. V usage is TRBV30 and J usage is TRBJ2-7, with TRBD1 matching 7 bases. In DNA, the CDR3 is TGTGCCTGGACAACAGGGGCCGCGGCCTTATACTACGAGCAGTACTTC. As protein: CAWTTGAAALYYEQYF. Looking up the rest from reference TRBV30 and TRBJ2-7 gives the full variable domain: SQTIHQWPATLVQPVGSPLSLECTVEGTSNPNLYWYRQAAGRGLQLLFYSVGIGQISSEVPQNLSASRPQDRQFILSSKKLLLSDSGFYLCAWTTGAAALYYEQYFGPGTRLTVT.